This T cell receptor beta chain was sequenced for a study of OX40 agonist ivuxolimab in advanced cancers. Background on the study: In this cohort, patients received ivuxolimab, an agonistic anti-OX40 (CD134) antibody. Partial responses occurred in Three dose-escalation patients, one with hepatocellular carcinoma and two with cutaneous melanoma. Study findings and constraints: Average numbers of expanded clones were greater in CD8+ T cells than in CD4+. Nonresponders included some who also had low normalized T-cell clonal expansion.

With regard to this clone: Its target is unknown.

Generated by immunoSEQ multiplex PCR, the TCRdb table keeps only in-frame clones and is missing some. The table lists about 68,000 clones, more than 75% of them singletons. Sequenced material: CD4+ or CD8+ T cells sorted from blood, taken in a trial of the OX40 agonist ivuxolimab. This TCR was recovered from an adult with an advanced solid tumor such as melanoma, head and neck, liver or kidney cancer.

DNA of the CDR3: TGTGCCAGTAGTGGGGGGACAGGGGTTGGGAAGGAGACCCAGTACTTC. It specifies CASSGGTGVGKETQYF. The V gene is TRBV19, the J gene TRBJ2-5; 10 nucleotides line up with TRBD1. After removal of 5 bases from V and 5 bases from J, the junction contained 11 bases not matched to a gene. This CDR3 region has 16 residues. Germline V gene sequence: CDR1 LNHDA, CDR2 SQIVND (reference sequence). The whole variable domain, remainder taken from reference TRBV19 and TRBJ2-5, is DGGITQSPKYLFRKEGQNVTLSCEQNLNHDAMYWYRQDPGQGLRLIYYSQIVNDFQKGDIAEGYSVSREKKESFPLTVTSAQKNPTAFYLCASSGGTGVGKETQYFGPGTRLLVL.